The subject of this entry is one T cell receptor (beta chain). No antigen is known for it. These data come from a study of shared clonotypes between healthy human individuals. Study overall: The cohort comprised a couple of women and a few men. Their ages spanned 18 to 49 years. General study results and limits: All-four-donor shared clonotypes had higher generation probabilities than non-shared clonotypes did. Naive CD4 clonotypes were shared across several donors at about 5.3%.

Sequencing was performed with immunoSEQ multiplex PCR; in TCRdb, only in-frame clones are kept and a portion is missing. The data show about 1.5 million clones, with under 99% seen just once and around 0.47% held by the top ten. Donation came from healthy HIV-negative adults that had no recent acute infections or vaccinations. The clonotype was recovered from a man aged 25 to 40 in good health. Source material: naive CD4+ T cells sorted from blood. Subset noted: CD45RA+ positively selected.

CDR3 coding DNA: TGTGCCAGCAGCTTATTTCCAGGGCCGACTAGGTTCTTC. Translation gives CASSLFPGPTRFF. The rearrangement links TRBV11-2 to TRBJ2-1; D perhaps matches TRBD2 (6 bases). Germline assignment: CDR1 SGHAT and CDR2 FQNNGV. The CDR3 spans 13 residues. Trimming cost V 2 bases and J 15 bases, with 17 bases left between them.